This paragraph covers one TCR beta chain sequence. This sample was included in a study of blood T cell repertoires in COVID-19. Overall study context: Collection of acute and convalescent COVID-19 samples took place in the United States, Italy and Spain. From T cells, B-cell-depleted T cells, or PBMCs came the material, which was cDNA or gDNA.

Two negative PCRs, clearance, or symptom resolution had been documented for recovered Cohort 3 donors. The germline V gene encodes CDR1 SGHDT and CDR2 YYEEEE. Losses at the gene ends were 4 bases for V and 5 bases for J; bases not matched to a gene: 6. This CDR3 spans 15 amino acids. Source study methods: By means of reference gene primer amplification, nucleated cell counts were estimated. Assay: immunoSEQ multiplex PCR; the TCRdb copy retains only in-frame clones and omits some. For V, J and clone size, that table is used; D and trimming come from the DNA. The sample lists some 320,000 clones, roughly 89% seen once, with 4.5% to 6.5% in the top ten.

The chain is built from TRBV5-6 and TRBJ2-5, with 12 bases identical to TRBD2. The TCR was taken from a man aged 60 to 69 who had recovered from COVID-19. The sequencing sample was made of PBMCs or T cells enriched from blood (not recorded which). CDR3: CASSPRTSGTETQYF. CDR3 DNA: TGTGCCAGCAGCCCCCGGACTAGCGGGACGGAGACCCAGTACTTC.